A single sample gave rise to the 29 T cell receptor beta chains below, sequenced in a study of T cells in Graves' hyperthyroidism and ophthalmopathy. Amplification of TCR beta CDR3 regions used RNA as the template. The primer set for the first-round RT-PCR of the TCR CDR3 was HTBI. TCRdb re-analysed the multiplex PCR reads in MiXCR, keeping a single row per CDR3 protein. This table has about 290,000 distinct CDR3 sequences, nearly 15% appearing once. What was sequenced was blood. These receptor sequences come from a woman in her forties or fifties with Graves' hyperthyroidism that later progressed to Graves' ophthalmopathy.

There are many counts of this clonotype. V usage is TRBV2 and J usage is TRBJ2-3, with TRBD1 matching 10 bases. The ends lost 5 bases at V and 4 bases at J; junction bases unmatched: 3. Germline V gene data show CDR1 as SNHLY and CDR2 as FYNNEI. The CDR3 is 14 amino acids. CDR3 DNA sequence: TGTGCCAGCAGTTCCGGGACAGGGGCAGATACGCAGTATTTT. Its protein product is CASSSGTGADTQYF.

This clonotype showed up many times. This rearrangement joins TRBV20-1 to TRBJ1-1; no clear D. CDR1 DFQATT and CDR2 SNEGSKA come from the germline V gene (reference sequence). The CDR3 covers 12 residues. The V end lost 2 bases, the J end lost 4 bases, and 8 bases lay between the germline ends. CDR3 region: CSARPWGTEAFF. In DNA, the CDR3 is TGCAGTGCTAGACCTTGGGGCACTGAAGCTTTCTTT.

This clonotype was detected only a few times. V and J are TRBV9 and TRBJ2-2; 10 bases agree with TRBD2. Trimming at V came to 3 bases and at J to 4 bases, leaving 0 bases not matched to a gene. This CDR3 region has 14 residues. In germline, CDR1 is SGDLS, CDR2 YYNGEE. CDR3 bases: TGTGCCAGCAGCGGACTAGCGGGCACCGGGGAGCTGTTTTTT. Translation: CASSGLAGTGELFF.

There are many counts of this clonotype. The V and J genes are TRBV30 and TRBJ1-1; D gene ambiguous. This CDR3 contains 15 residues. Germline values: CDR1 GTSNPN, CDR2 SVGIG (reference sequence). The V end was cut by 0 bases, the J end by 1 base, with 12 bases between. DNA of the CDR3: TGTGCCTGGAGTGTTTGGACCCCAAAGAACACTGAAGCTTTCTTT. As protein: CAWSVWTPKNTEAFF.

This clonotype was counted between two and nine times. A read error may be the cause here, since a much bigger clone is one base away. The chain uses TRBV18 and TRBJ2-3; 11 bases align to TRBD2. Germline assignment: CDR1 KGHSH and CDR2 LQKENI. The CDR3 runs 17 residues. The CDR3 region is CASSPGTSGRSTGTQYF. For the CDR3, the DNA is TGTGCCAGCTCACCCGGGACTAGCGGACGTAGCACAGGTACGCAGTATTTT.

In its sample, this clonotype was seen many times. J is TRBJ1-2 and V is TRBV18, with D tentatively TRBD1 (5 bases). The CDR3 sequence is 12 residues long. The germline V gene has CDR1 KGHSH and CDR2 LQKENI. Trimming cost V 1 base and J 5 bases, with 5 bases left between them. The CDR3 is CASSPQGYGYTF. As DNA, the CDR3 is TGTGCCAGCTCACCACAGGGGTATGGCTACACCTTC.

This clonotype was seen ten or more times. The CDR3 here is CASARDGGGELFF. In DNA form, the CDR3 reads TGTGCCAGCGCCAGGGATGGAGGCGGGGAGCTGTTTTTT. V and J are TRBV6-1 and TRBJ2-2; D is tentatively TRBD1 or TRBD2 (5 bases each). The V gene's germline CDR1 is MNHNS and CDR2 SASEGT. Trimming pared 8 bases from V and 7 bases from J, leaving 14 bases between. The CDR3 is 13 residues long.

This clonotype was detected ten times or more. The chain is built from TRBV5-1 and TRBJ2-7, with a weak D call TRBD2 (6 bases). This CDR3 contains 16 residues. The V end was cut by 5 bases, the J end by 4 bases, with 22 bases between. Per the germline V gene, CDR1 is SGHRS and CDR2 is YFSETQ. The CDR3, as DNA: TGCGCCAGCAGAGAACCGGGACTCACACCGGGGTACGAGCAGTACTTC. This sequence encodes CASREPGLTPGYEQYF.

This clonotype was seen only a few times. The CDR3 protein is CASSPGGGSGANVLTF. In DNA form, the CDR3 reads TGTGCCAGCAGCCCAGGGGGAGGCTCTGGGGCCAACGTCCTGACTTTC. The chain is built from TRBV9 and TRBJ2-6, with a tentative D call TRBD1 (7 bases). This CDR3 spans 16 amino acids. Germline V gene lookup returns CDR1 SGDLS and CDR2 YYNGEE. The ends were cut back, 4 bases at V and 0 bases at J, with 11 bases in the middle.

This clonotype was counted ten times or more. The rearrangement joins TRBV2 to TRBJ1-6, with D perhaps matching TRBD1 (6 bases). Germline V lookup: CDR1 SNHLY, CDR2 FYNNEI. The CDR3 extends over 17 amino acids. V lost 7 bases to trimming and J lost 5 bases, with 21 bases between them. The CDR3 nucleotides are TGTGCCAGCACCCAACTCAGGGGAAGGTCCGATAATTCACCCCTCCACTTT. It specifies CASTQLRGRSDNSPLHF. Supplemented by reference TRBV2 and TRBJ1-6, the full variable domain reads EPEVTQTPSHQVTQMGQEVILRCVPISNHLYFYWYRQILGQKVEFLVSFYNNEISEKSEIFDDQFSVERPDGSNFTLKIRSTKLEDSAMYFCASTQLRGRSDNSPLHFGNGTRLTVT.

This clonotype was counted a few times. The chain employs TRBV28 and TRBJ1-2, with D tentatively TRBD1 (5 bases). Trimming pared 7 bases from V and 4 bases from J, leaving 19 bases between. The CDR3 is made up of 15 amino acids. Looked up from germline, CDR1 is MDHEN and CDR2 is SYDVKM. In DNA, the CDR3 is TGTGCCAGCACCCCGGGGGGAGGGGAGGGCTATGGCTACACCTTC. Its translation: CASTPGGGEGYGYTF.

This clonotype was seen at least ten times. This rearrangement joins TRBV5-1 to TRBJ2-7; tentatively, D is TRBD2 (5 bases). The germline V and J ends were trimmed by 6 bases and 0 bases, with 10 bases remaining between them. The germline CDR1 and CDR2 sequences are SGHRS and YFSETQ. The CDR3 is 13 residues long. CDR3 sequence reads: CASTEGNSYEQYF. For the CDR3, the DNA is TGCGCCAGCACCGAGGGCAACTCCTACGAGCAGTACTTC.

This clonotype appeared a few times. DNA for the CDR3: TGTGCCAGCAGTCCCACTAGCAGGGCCTACAATGAGCAGTTCTTC. This codes for CASSPTSRAYNEQFF. The V gene is TRBV6-1, the J gene TRBJ2-1; tentatively, D is TRBD2 (6 bases). CDR3 size: 15 residues. V dropped 5 bases and J dropped 2 bases, with 13 bases sitting between them. Germline V gene sequence: CDR1 MNHNS, CDR2 SASEGT.

V is TRBV30 and J is TRBJ1-3, with D unresolved. CDR3 length: 14 residues. Deletions cut 3 bases from V and 0 bases from J, with 9 bases between. Germline CDR1 GTSNPN, CDR2 SVGIG (reference sequence). The CDR3 here is CAWSRGASGNTIYF. CDR3 coding DNA: TGTGCCTGGAGCCGGGGAGCCTCTGGAAACACCATATATTTT.

This clonotype was observed a few times. This chain uses TRBV9 with TRBJ2-3; 12 bases are shared with TRBD2. This CDR3 has 16 amino acids. Germline assignment: CDR1 SGDLS and CDR2 YYNGEE. The ends lost 6 bases at V and 7 bases at J; junction bases unmatched: 12. CDR3 nucleotide sequence: TGTGCCAGCACCCGACTAGCGGGAGAAAGTCGAAATACGCAGTATTTT. Protein product: CASTRLAGESRNTQYF.

This clonotype was counted ten times or more. V is TRBV3-1 and J is TRBJ1-1; D is perhaps TRBD1 (6 bases). Trimming shortened V by 4 bases and J by 9 bases, and 18 bases separated the two germline ends. Germline lookup yields CDR1 LGHDT and CDR2 YNNKEL (reference sequence). The CDR3 covers 14 residues. This CDR3 reads CASSPTLGGSQAFF. DNA of the CDR3: TGTGCCAGCAGCCCTACCCTAGGGGGGTCTCAAGCTTTCTTT.

This clonotype was seen ten or more times. The rearrangement links TRBV6-1 to TRBJ1-5; D call uncertain. CDR1 and CDR2 from the germline V gene are MNHNS and SASEGT. The CDR3 is 14 amino acids. The germline V and J ends were trimmed by 6 bases and 4 bases, with 13 bases remaining between them. CDR3 sequence: CASRRGRENQPQHF. Here the CDR3 DNA reads TGTGCCAGCAGGCGTGGACGGGAGAATCAGCCCCAGCATTTT.

This clonotype was detected many times. J is TRBJ1-2 and V is TRBV10-3, with TRBD1 matching over 7 bases. Germline V gives CDR1 ENHRY, CDR2 SYGVKD. The CDR3 sequence is 15 residues long. The J segment lost 3 bases and the V segment lost 10 bases, leaving 14 bases of the junction unmatched. CDR3 in DNA: TGTGCCAGCCTACAGGGGAGTCTTGGGGACTATGGCTACACCTTC. Encoded protein: CASLQGSLGDYGYTF.

A few counts support this clonotype. J is TRBJ2-3 and V is TRBV5-4; 8 bases fit TRBD2. CDR3 length equals 15 residues. With 0 bases clipped from V and 5 bases from J, the junction kept 5 bases outside the gene matches. From germline, CDR1 is SGHNT and CDR2 YYREEE (reference sequence). The CDR3 here is CASSLGGLEGDTQYF. The CDR3 DNA reads as TGTGCCAGCAGCTTGGGGGGACTAGAAGGAGATACGCAGTATTTT.

This clonotype showed up many times. This rearrangement joins TRBV5-1 to TRBJ1-4; D is unclear. Trimming took off 4 bases at V and 8 bases at J, with 15 bases between the two ends. This CDR3 has 14 residues. Germline lookup yields CDR1 SGHRS and CDR2 YFSETQ. The CDR3 protein is CASSPEGLREKLFF. CDR3 coding DNA: TGCGCCAGCAGCCCGGAAGGGTTGAGGGAAAAACTGTTTTTT.

This clonotype was observed many times. The chain links TRBV10-3 to TRBJ2-1; TRBD2 aligns across 7 bases. In germline, CDR1 is ENHRY, CDR2 SYGVKD. V lost 5 bases to trimming and J lost 4 bases; unmatched junction nucleotides: 2. The CDR3 runs to 13 residues. In DNA form, the CDR3 reads TGTGCCATCAGTCCTAGCGGTTACAATGAGCAGTTCTTC. Its protein is CAISPSGYNEQFF.

V and J are TRBV20-1 and TRBJ1-3; possible D gene TRBD1, 5 bases. CDR1 is DFQATT, CDR2 SNEGSKA, per germline (reference sequence). Trimming cost V 6 bases and J 0 bases, with 12 bases left between them. This CDR3 is 14 amino acids long. Here the CDR3 reads CSARVGSSGNTIYF. CDR3 nucleotides: TGCAGTGCCAGGGTGGGCAGCTCTGGAAACACCATATATTTT.

This clonotype was recorded many times. The V and J genes are TRBV2 and TRBJ1-6; TRBD1 is a possible D gene (5 bases). V shed 6 bases and J shed 6 bases, with 18 bases lying between them. The CDR3 runs 16 residues. Germline V CDR1 and CDR2: SNHLY, FYNNEI. The CDR3 sequence is CASRDPLGRSNSPLHF. CDR3 bases: TGTGCCAGCAGGGACCCTCTGGGACGGAGTAATTCACCCCTCCACTTT.

This clonotype has at least ten counts. V and J are TRBV10-3 and TRBJ2-7; 8 bases agree with TRBD1. CDR1 is ENHRY and CDR2 is SYGVKD in the germline V gene. This CDR3 has 15 residues. V dropped 9 bases and J dropped 0; count of bases not matched to a gene: 10. The CDR3 here is CAISGQASSSYEQYF. CDR3 coding DNA: TGTGCCATATCGGGACAGGCCTCGAGCTCCTACGAGCAGTACTTC.

This clonotype was picked up many times. The chain joins TRBV5-1 to TRBJ2-7; 10 bases align to TRBD2. After removal of 3 bases from V and 3 bases from J, the junction contained 9 bases not matched to a gene. Germline CDR1 is SGHRS and CDR2 is YFSETQ. This CDR3 contains 16 residues. The CDR3 bases are TGCGCCAGCAGCTGGGGTCTTAGCGGGAGGTTCTACGAGCAGTACTTC. This encodes CASSWGLSGRFYEQYF.

This clonotype occurred a few times. The V call is TRBV27, the J call TRBJ2-2, with unresolved D. The CDR3 length is 15 residues. The germline V gene has CDR1 MNHEY and CDR2 SMNVEV (reference sequence). Trimming took 2 bases from V and 0 from J, leaving 7 bases between them. The CDR3 loop reads CASSLGRSNTGELFF. CDR3 sequence (DNA): TGTGCCAGCAGTTTAGGACGATCGAACACCGGGGAGCTGTTTTTT.

This clonotype was seen just once. The rearrangement uses TRBV4-2 and TRBJ1-3, with D unresolved. Between the trimmed V and J ends, which lost 0 bases and 0 bases, there was a span of 12 bases. The CDR3 totals 17 residues. Germline CDR1 reads LGHNA; CDR2 reads YNFKEQ. The CDR3 region is CASSQESAQLSGNTIYF. CDR3 nucleotides: TGTGCCAGCAGCCAAGAATCTGCACAGCTCTCTGGAAACACCATATATTTT.

This clonotype came up many times. V is TRBV19 and J is TRBJ2-1; D may be TRBD2 (9 bases). Trimming pared 11 bases from V and 6 bases from J, leaving 23 bases between. The CDR3 is made up of 15 amino acids. CDR1 LNHDA and CDR2 SQIVND come from the germline V gene (reference sequence). The CDR3 nucleotides are TGTGCCTCAGGGGGCTTAGCGGGAGAGTCCAATGAGCAGTTCTTC. Amino acid sequence: CASGGLAGESNEQFF.

The chain uses TRBV5-1 and TRBJ2-3; 7 nucleotides line up with TRBD2. Germline V gene sequence: CDR1 SGHRS, CDR2 YFSETQ. V lost 2 bases and J lost 3; bases outside the gene matches: 9. CDR3 length: 16 residues. CDR3 loop: CASSLTGGRGTDTQYF. Written as DNA, the CDR3 is TGCGCCAGCAGCTTAACGGGCGGGAGAGGGACAGATACGCAGTATTTT.